Following are 6 T cell receptor beta chains from one sample sequenced in a study of cytomegalovirus exposure and HLA in healthy donors (dated by TCRdb to about 2017). Libraries were built with the immunoSEQ multiplex PCR assay. The multiplex PCR relied on a mix of 60 forward primers for TCR Vbeta segments and 13 reverse primers for TCR Jbeta segments. The table comes from immuneACCESS by way of TCRdb, which keeps in-frame sequences with V and J called. Part of the clones is missing from these tables; in studies checked, under half for an unresolved V gene and the rest for unknown reasons. The sample table shows about 43,000 clones, and roughly half are seen once. The ten biggest clones cover under 6.5% of the sample. Sequenced: PBMCs. Receptors were obtained from a man aged 55 to 69 in good health and CMV-seronegative.

The chain combines TRBV9 with TRBJ2-7; 9 nucleotides align to TRBD1. Germline trimming cut 6 bases from V and 6 bases from J; bases unmatched to any gene: 13. The germline V gene has CDR1 SGDLS and CDR2 YYNGEE. The CDR3 covers 15 residues. CDR3 sequence (DNA): TGTGCCAGCACCCCGGGACAGGGAGGAGTCAGCGAGCAGTACTTC. Translating it yields CASTPGQGGVSEQYF.

V gene TRBV14 combines with J gene TRBJ1-1; D is possibly TRBD1 (5 bases). V lost 0 bases and J 1 base, leaving 9 bases between the germline ends. CDR3 length equals 15 residues. Looked up from germline, CDR1 is SGHDN and CDR2 is FVKESK. The CDR3 sequence is CASSQDRVRNTEAFF. In DNA, the CDR3 is TGTGCCAGCAGCCAAGACAGGGTCAGGAACACTGAAGCTTTCTTT.

The chain joins TRBV11-2 to TRBJ2-1, with 7 nucleotides matching TRBD1. V was pared by 4 bases and J by 9 bases, with 3 bases of the junction left unmatched. CDR1 and CDR2 from the germline V gene are SGHAT and FQNNGV. The CDR3 covers 12 residues. The CDR3 DNA reads as TGTGCCAGCAGCTGGGACAGTGGTGAGCAGTTCTTC. It is translated as CASSWDSGEQFF.

In this sample, this clone turned up a few times. This sequence joins TRBV7-8 and TRBJ1-4; D is ambiguous. The CDR3 length is 16 residues. V lost 2 bases to trimming and J lost 5 bases, with 15 bases between them. Germline-derived CDR1 and CDR2 are SGHVS and FQNEAQ. Here the CDR3 reads CASSLMVSAANEKLFF. CDR3 DNA sequence: TGTGCCAGCAGCTTAATGGTTTCGGCGGCCAATGAAAAACTGTTTTTT. The variable domain in full, completed from reference TRBV7-8 and TRBJ1-4, reads GAGVSQSPRYKVAKRGQDVALRCDPISGHVSLFWYQQALGQGPEFLTYFQNEAQLDKSGLPSDRFFAERPEGSVSTLKIQRTQQEDSAVYLCASSLMVSAANEKLFFGSGTQLSVL.

The chain carries TRBV7-7 and TRBJ2-5, with a tentative D call TRBD1 (7 bases). Germline CDR1 reads SSHAT; CDR2 reads FNYEAQ (reference sequence). This CDR3 spans 15 amino acids. Trimming removed 5 bases from V and 3 bases from J, with 16 bases in between. The CDR3 bases are TGTGCCAGCAGCGTAGGAGGGACAGAGAAAGAGACCCAGTACTTC. Protein product: CASSVGGTEKETQYF.

This chain's CDR3 is CSVGGTGYGYTF. The CDR3 bases are TGCAGCGTTGGCGGGACAGGGTATGGCTACACCTTC. The rearrangement links TRBV29-1 to TRBJ1-2; the match to TRBD1 covers 9 bases. Trimming at V came to 4 bases and at J to 5 bases, leaving 2 bases not matched to a gene. The CDR3 extends over 12 amino acids. Germline V gene data show CDR1 as SQVTM and CDR2 as ANQGSEA.